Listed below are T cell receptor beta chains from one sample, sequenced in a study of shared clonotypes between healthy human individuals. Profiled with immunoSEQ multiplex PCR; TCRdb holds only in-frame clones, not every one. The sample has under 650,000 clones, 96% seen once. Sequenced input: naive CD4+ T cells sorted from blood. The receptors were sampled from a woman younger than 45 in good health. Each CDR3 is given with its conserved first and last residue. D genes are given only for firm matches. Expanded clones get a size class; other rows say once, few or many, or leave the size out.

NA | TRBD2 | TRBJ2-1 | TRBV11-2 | TGTGCCAGCAGCCGAGCCTCGGGGACTAGCGGGAGAAGGAATGAGCAGTTCTTC | CASSRASGTSGRRNEQFF
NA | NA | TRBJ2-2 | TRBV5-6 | TGTGCCAGCAGGGAGGGGCTAACGAACACCGGGGAGCTGTTTTTT | CASREGLTNTGELFF
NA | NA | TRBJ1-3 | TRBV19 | TGTGCCAGTAGTATGGATAAAGCGTTCCTTGGAAACACCATATATTTT | CASSMDKAFLGNTIYF
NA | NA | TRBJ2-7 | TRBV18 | TGTGCCAGCTCATCAGAGGAAGCCTACGAGCAGTACTTC | CASSSEEAYEQYF
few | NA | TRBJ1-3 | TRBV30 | TGTGCCTGGAGTGTAGGGACTCACGGAAACACCATATATTTT | CAWSVGTHGNTIYF
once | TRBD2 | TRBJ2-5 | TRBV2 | TGTGCCAGCAAGTCGGGACTAGCGGGCGACGGGACCCAGTACTTC | CASKSGLAGDGTQYF
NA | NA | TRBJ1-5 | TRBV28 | TGTGCCAGCAGTTCTAAGCGCCGGGGTCAGCCCCAGCATTTT | CASSSKRRGQPQHF
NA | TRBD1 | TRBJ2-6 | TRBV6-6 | TGTGCCAGCAGGGTCGACAGGGACTCTGGGGCCAACGTCCTGACTTTC | CASRVDRDSGANVLTF
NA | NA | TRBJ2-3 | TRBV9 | TGTGCCAGCAGCGTAGAACTAGCCGCTAGCACAGATACGCAGTATTTT | CASSVELAASTDTQYF
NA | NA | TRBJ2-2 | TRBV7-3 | TGTGCCAGCAGTAGACTGGCGGGCACCGGGGAGCTGTTTTTT | CASSRLAGTGELFF
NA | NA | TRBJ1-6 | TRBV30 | TGTGCCTGGGCTGGACAGACTGATTCACCCCTCCACTTT | CAWAGQTDSPLHF
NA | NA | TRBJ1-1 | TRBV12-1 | TGTGCCAGCAGCCTATTACCGGGACAGGAAGCTTTCTTT | CASSLLPGQEAFF
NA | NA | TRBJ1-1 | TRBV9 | TGTGCCAGCAGCGTAGGGGCGGTTAGCACTGAAGCTTTCTTT | CASSVGAVSTEAFF
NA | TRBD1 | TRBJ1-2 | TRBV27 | TGTGCCAGCAGTGCCGGGACAGGGGTTTCTGGCTACACCTTC | CASSAGTGVSGYTF
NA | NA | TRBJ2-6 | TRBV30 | TGTGCCTGGAACTCTGGGGCCAACGTCCTGACTTTC | CAWNSGANVLTF
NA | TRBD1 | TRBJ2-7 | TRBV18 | TGTGCCAGCTCACCAATTCGGGACAGAAACTACGAGCAGTACTTC | CASSPIRDRNYEQYF
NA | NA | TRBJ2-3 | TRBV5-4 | TGTGCCAGCGGAAAGGAGTTCCAAGATACGCAGTATTTT | CASGKEFQDTQYF
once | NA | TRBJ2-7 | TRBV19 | TGTGCCAGTAGTATAGCCGGACCCCCCTACGAGCAGTACTTC | CASSIAGPPYEQYF
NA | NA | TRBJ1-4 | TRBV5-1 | TGCGCCAGCAGGCTGGCGGCTCAGCCAGCAACTAATGAAAAACTGTTTTTT | CASRLAAQPATNEKLFF
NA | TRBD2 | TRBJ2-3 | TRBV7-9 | TGTGCCAGCAGCTTAAATCTTCTAGCGGGAGTTGATACGCAGTATTTT | CASSLNLLAGVDTQYF
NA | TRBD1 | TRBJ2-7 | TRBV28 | TGTGCCAGCAGTTCCCGACAGGGGGCGTCTTACGAGCAGTACTTC | CASSSRQGASYEQYF
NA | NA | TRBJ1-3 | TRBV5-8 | TGTGCCAGCAGCCATCTGAGCTCTGGAAACACCATATATTTT | CASSHLSSGNTIYF
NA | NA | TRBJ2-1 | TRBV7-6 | TGTGCCAGCAGCTTAGAGTACCGGCCCTACAATGAGCAGTTCTTC | CASSLEYRPYNEQFF
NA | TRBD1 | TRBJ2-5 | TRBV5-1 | TGCGCCAGCACCCTGGACAGGGCTGAGACCCAGTACTTC | CASTLDRAETQYF
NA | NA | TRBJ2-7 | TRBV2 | TGTGCCAGATCAAAAAGCCTCATCCACGAGCAGTACTTC | CARSKSLIHEQYF
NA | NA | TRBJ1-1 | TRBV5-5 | TGTGCCAGCAGCTTGGGGCAGGGGCCGAGCACTGAAGCTTTCTTT | CASSLGQGPSTEAFF
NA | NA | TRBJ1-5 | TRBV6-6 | TGTGCCAGCAGTTGGGATGGATCCCAGCCCCAGCATTTT | CASSWDGSQPQHF
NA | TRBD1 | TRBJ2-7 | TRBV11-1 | TGTGCCAGCTGTCCGGGCCGGACAGGGAATACCTACGAGCAGTACTTC | CASCPGRTGNTYEQYF
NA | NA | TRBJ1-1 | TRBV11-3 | TGTGCCAGCAGCTTAGAGGGCCCGAGGAACGGGATCGGGGTCATACGTAAAGCTTTCTTT | CASSLEGPRNGIGVIRKAFF
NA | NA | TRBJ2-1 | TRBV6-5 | TGTGCCAGCAGTACAGACACGCGCAATGAGCAGTTCTTC | CASSTDTRNEQFF
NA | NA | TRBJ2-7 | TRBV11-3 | TGTGCCAGCAGCTTGGGTGAAAACTACGAGCAGTACTTC | CASSLGENYEQYF
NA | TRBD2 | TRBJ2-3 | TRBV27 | TGTGCCAGCAGTTTAGGGAACGGGAGGGCCGCGAATACGCAGTATTTT | CASSLGNGRAANTQYF